These 32 T cell receptor beta chains were all obtained from the same sample, sequenced in a study of Graves' ophthalmopathy and Graves' hyperthyroidism. Using RNA transcripts, the TCR beta CDR3 regions were amplified. RT-PCR in the first round used HTBI primers; a second-round multiplex PCR followed. TCRdb reprocessed the multiplex PCR reads via MiXCR and lists one record per CDR3 protein. The repertoire includes about 210,000 distinct CDR3 sequences, about 32% of them detected once, and approximately 9.1% sits in the top ten. The specimen was peripheral blood. These TCRs come from a man aged 45-65 years with Graves' ophthalmopathy.

The rearrangement uses TRBV6-4 and TRBJ2-7; D uncertain. CDR3 size: 14 residues. The germline V and J ends were trimmed by 5 bases and 3 bases, with 14 bases remaining between them. Germline V gene data show CDR1 as MRHNA and CDR2 as SNTAGT. The CDR3 region is CASSRGLMIYEQYF. CDR3 DNA: TGTGCCAGCAGTCGTGGTTTGATGATCTACGAGCAGTACTTC.

This clonotype was counted many times. The rearrangement links TRBV27 to TRBJ2-5; 8 bases match TRBD1. Germline CDR1 and CDR2: MNHEY and SMNVEV (reference sequence). This CDR3 contains 13 residues. The trim removed 7 bases at V and 3 bases at J, leaving 4 bases unmatched. The CDR3 bases are TGTGCCAGCAAGGACAGGGTTAAAGAGACCCAGTACTTC. As protein: CASKDRVKETQYF.

This clonotype was seen many times. The chain combines TRBV12-3 or TRBV12-4 with TRBJ2-4; D gene unclear. Trimming took 5 bases from V and 12 from J, leaving 14 bases between them. CDR3 size: 12 residues. The DNA for the CDR3 is TGTGCCAGCAGTAACGCATACACCAGTCAGTACTTC. Translation gives CASSNAYTSQYF.

This clonotype was recorded at least ten times. The chain has TRBV2 and TRBJ1-6; possibly TRBD1 for D (5 bases). CDR1 and CDR2 from the germline V gene are SNHLY and FYNNEI. The V and J ends lost 8 bases and 2 bases respectively, with 10 bases between them. The CDR3 covers 14 residues. The CDR3 spells CASGGGAYNSPLHF. The CDR3 DNA reads TGTGCCAGCGGGGGGGGTGCCTATAATTCACCCCTCCACTTT.

The V gene is TRBV27, the J gene TRBJ1-3; D gene ambiguous. The CDR3 contains 15 residues. Deletions cut 6 bases from V and 0 bases from J, with 12 bases between. Germline CDR1 and CDR2: MNHEY and SMNVEV (reference sequence). The CDR3 nucleotides read TGTGCCAGCAGCCGCGACCCTAGCTCTGGAAACACCATATATTTT. Translated: CASSRDPSSGNTIYF.

The sample holds many counts of this clonotype. The chain carries TRBV7-2 and TRBJ2-7, with D perhaps matching TRBD2 (7 bases). Trimming stripped 1 base from V and 7 bases from J, with 11 bases between. Germline loops: CDR1 SGHTA, CDR2 FQGNSA. The CDR3 contains 13 residues. Here the CDR3 DNA reads TGTGCCAGCAGCTTAGATAGGGGGGGAGAGCAGTACTTC. Amino acid sequence: CASSLDRGGEQYF.

The chain employs TRBV28 and TRBJ2-7; weak D call: TRBD2 (6 bases). The length of the CDR3 is 14 residues. The germline gives CDR1 MDHEN, CDR2 SYDVKM. Trimming shortened V by 2 bases and J by 7 bases, and 15 bases separated the two germline ends. This CDR3 is CASSLAARAGEQYF. In DNA, the CDR3 is TGTGCCAGCAGTTTAGCAGCCAGGGCGGGAGAGCAGTACTTC.

This clonotype came up many times. The CDR3 nucleotides are TGCAGTGCTTCCCGGGACAGGGGGTCCTACGAGCAGTACTTC. Its protein product is CSASRDRGSYEQYF. The gene calls are TRBV20-1 and TRBJ2-7; 11 bases agree with TRBD1. The CDR3 length is 14 residues. Germline trimming cut 5 bases from V and 1 base from J; bases unmatched to any gene: 4. CDR1 is DFQATT, CDR2 SNEGSKA, per germline (reference sequence).

In its sample, this clonotype was seen many times. V usage is TRBV20-1 and J usage is TRBJ1-6, with 9 bases that match TRBD1. V gave up 7 bases and J gave up 8 bases; unmatched junction bases: 3. Germline CDR1 DFQATT, CDR2 SNEGSKA (reference sequence). CDR3 length equals 12 residues. The CDR3 nucleotides are TGCAGTGTTAGGACAGGGGATTCACCCCTCCACTTT. This codes for CSVRTGDSPLHF.

This clonotype was picked up many times. This chain connects TRBV2 to TRBJ2-2, with D hard to call. Germline values: CDR1 SNHLY, CDR2 FYNNEI. V was trimmed by 8 bases and J by 0 bases, leaving 16 bases between them. The CDR3 contains 16 residues. CDR3 nucleotide sequence: TGTGCCAGCCGTAAGCTACAGTCCCCGAACACCGGGGAGCTGTTTTTT. It yields the protein CASRKLQSPNTGELFF.

This clonotype came up many times. J is TRBJ2-7 and V is TRBV11-2; D may be TRBD1 or TRBD2 (6 bases each). The CDR3 has 12 amino acids. The V gene lost 5 bases and the J gene lost 6 bases, with 11 bases spanning the gap. Germline V gene sequence: CDR1 SGHAT, CDR2 FQNNGV. The CDR3 DNA reads as TGTGCCAGCAGCGAGGGGGGTAGCGAGCAGTACTTC. This codes for CASSEGGSEQYF.

This clonotype was recorded at least ten times. The J gene is TRBJ1-1, the V gene TRBV6-5; D perhaps matches TRBD1 (6 bases). Germline assignment: CDR1 MNHEY and CDR2 SVGAGI. V was pared by 2 bases and J by 5 bases, with 12 bases between. This CDR3 is 14 amino acids long. CDR3 region: CASSYNRVLTEAFF. The CDR3 DNA follows: TGTGCCAGCAGTTACAACAGGGTTTTGACTGAAGCTTTCTTT.

This clonotype came up many times. V and J are TRBV7-9 and TRBJ1-1, with a tentative D call TRBD1 (5 bases). The ends were cut back, 7 bases at V and 1 base at J, with 10 bases in the middle. CDR1 is SEHNR and CDR2 is FQNEAQ in the germline V gene (reference sequence). The CDR3 covers 13 residues. The CDR3 DNA follows: TGTGCCAGCACCCAGGGTGGGAACACTGAAGCTTTCTTT. It encodes CASTQGGNTEAFF.

This clonotype was detected many times. V usage is TRBV28 and J usage is TRBJ2-7, with 8 bases lining up with TRBD1. After removal of 4 bases from V and 2 bases from J, the junction contained 4 bases not matched to a gene. Germline CDR1 MDHEN, CDR2 SYDVKM. The CDR3 runs 14 residues. The CDR3 nucleotides are TGTGCCAGCAGTTCAACAGGGGGACCCTACGAGCAGTACTTC. This encodes CASSSTGGPYEQYF.

This clonotype occurred many times. The gene calls are TRBV5-1 and TRBJ2-2; D is unresolved. Trimming shortened V by 0 bases and J by 0 bases, and 6 bases separated the two germline ends. CDR3 length: 15 amino acids. Germline CDR1 and CDR2: SGHRS and YFSETQ. The DNA of the CDR3 is TGCGCCAGCAGCTTGGGACACACGAACACCGGGGAGCTGTTTTTT. It is translated as CASSLGHTNTGELFF.

The CDR3 loop is CASSFPSGGARETQYF. In nucleotides, the CDR3 is TGTGCCAGCAGCTTCCCCAGCGGGGGGGCGCGAGAGACCCAGTACTTC. The chain couples TRBV7-8 to TRBJ2-5, with TRBD2 matching over 10 bases. Per the germline V gene, CDR1 is SGHVS and CDR2 is FQNEAQ. V lost 3 bases, J lost 4 bases, and 8 bases stayed unmatched. There are 16 residues in the CDR3. The whole variable domain, remainder taken from reference TRBV7-8 and TRBJ2-5, is GAGVSQSPRYKVAKRGQDVALRCDPISGHVSLFWYQQALGQGPEFLTYFQNEAQLDKSGLPSDRFFAERPEGSVSTLKIQRTQQEDSAVYLCASSFPSGGARETQYFGPGTRLLVL.

Many counts were recorded for this clonotype. The CDR3 protein is CASSPNQRNTEAFF. The CDR3 DNA reads as TGTGCCAGCTCACCGAACCAGAGGAACACTGAAGCTTTCTTT. The chain couples TRBV18 to TRBJ1-1; D is unresolved. Deletions cut 3 bases from V and 1 base from J, with 9 bases between. Germline CDR1 is KGHSH and CDR2 is LQKENI. The CDR3 contains 14 residues.

This clonotype was counted at least ten times. The CDR3 here is CASSLGPGGVNTEAFF. DNA for the CDR3: TGCGCCAGCAGCTTGGGACCTGGTGGGGTCAACACTGAAGCTTTCTTT. This chain connects TRBV5-1 to TRBJ1-1; D gene uncertain. Deletions cut 0 bases from V and 2 bases from J, with 14 bases between. Per germline, CDR1 SGHRS and CDR2 YFSETQ. There are 16 residues in the CDR3. Drawing the rest from reference TRBV5-1 and TRBJ1-1, the complete variable domain is KAGVTQTPRYLIKTRGQQVTLSCSPISGHRSVSWYQQTPGQGLQFLFEYFSETQRNKGNFPGRFSGRQFSNSRSEMNVSTLELGDSALYLCASSLGPGGVNTEAFFGQGTRLTVV.

There are many counts of this clonotype. This chain connects TRBV18 to TRBJ1-1; D not resolved. The CDR3 consists of 12 residues. Germline V gene data show CDR1 as KGHSH and CDR2 as LQKENI. V shed 2 bases and J shed 1 base, with 2 bases lying between them. The DNA of the CDR3 is TGTGCCAGCTCACCAACGAACACTGAAGCTTTCTTT. This encodes CASSPTNTEAFF.

This clonotype occurred many times. This chain connects TRBV7-2 to TRBJ2-7; D gene uncertain. The V gene lost 1 base and the J gene lost 2 bases, with 21 bases spanning the gap. Germline V CDR1 and CDR2: SGHTA, FQGNSA. The CDR3 totals 18 residues. CDR3 amino acids: CASSLVVQSSLVPYEQYF. CDR3 DNA sequence: TGTGCCAGCAGCTTAGTAGTCCAGTCCAGCCTAGTCCCCTACGAGCAGTACTTC.

This clonotype has at least ten counts. This chain uses TRBV7-8 with TRBJ2-7, with 7 bases identical to TRBD2. This CDR3 comprises 15 residues. The germline CDR1 and CDR2 sequences are SGHVS and FQNEAQ. V was pared by 3 bases and J by 3 bases, with 8 bases of the junction left unmatched. The CDR3 coding sequence is TGTGCCAGCAGCTTCTCCCAGCGGGACCACTACGAGCAGTACTTC. Encoded protein: CASSFSQRDHYEQYF.

The CDR3 bases are TGTGCCAGCAGCGTGGGTAGAAATTCACCCCTCCACTTT. Residues: CASSVGRNSPLHF. The chain carries TRBV7-8 and TRBJ1-6, with D unresolved. Germline V lookup: CDR1 SGHVS, CDR2 FQNEAQ. V was cut by 5 bases and J by 7 bases, with 9 bases left in between. The CDR3 is made up of 13 amino acids. The full variable domain, rest sourced from reference TRBV7-8 and TRBJ1-6, is GAGVSQSPRYKVAKRGQDVALRCDPISGHVSLFWYQQALGQGPEFLTYFQNEAQLDKSGLPSDRFFAERPEGSVSTLKIQRTQQEDSAVYLCASSVGRNSPLHFGNGTRLTVT.

This chain connects TRBV29-1 to TRBJ2-5, with D maybe TRBD1 (6 bases). Trimming took 0 bases from V and 4 from J, leaving 6 bases between them. This CDR3 has 12 residues. CDR1 is SQVTM and CDR2 is ANQGSEA in the germline V gene. The CDR3 nucleotides are TGCAGCGTTGAAGAGACAGGAGAGACCCAGTACTTC. Its protein product is CSVEETGETQYF.

V and J are TRBV6-2 or TRBV6-3 and TRBJ1-2, with a possible D match to TRBD1 (6 bases). The germline CDR1 and CDR2 sequences are MNHEY and SVGEGT. V lost 7 bases and J 8 bases, leaving 23 bases between the germline ends. This CDR3 has 15 amino acids. DNA for the CDR3: TGTGCCAGCAAAGTCACCCCCCGGGACATCCGCGGCTACACCTTC. Amino acids: CASKVTPRDIRGYTF.

This clonotype has ten or more counts. The chain employs TRBV6-6 and TRBJ2-7, with D maybe TRBD2 (6 bases). V was shortened by 2 bases and J by 5 bases, with 16 bases between the two germline ends. CDR1 is MNHNY and CDR2 is SVGAGI in the germline V gene (reference sequence). CDR3 size: 15 residues. CDR3 region: CASSYAGTGPNEQYF. Here the CDR3 DNA reads TGTGCCAGCAGTTACGCGGGAACGGGTCCCAACGAGCAGTACTTC.

This clonotype was detected many times. The chain combines TRBV5-8 with TRBJ1-2; 9 bases line up with TRBD1. Germline loops: CDR1 SGHTS, CDR2 YDEGEE. V lost 6 bases to trimming and J lost 4 bases; unmatched junction nucleotides: 7. The CDR3 loop spans 14 amino acids. CDR3 sequence reads: CASTRGQGLYGYTF. The CDR3, as DNA: TGTGCCAGCACTCGGGGACAGGGCCTCTATGGCTACACCTTC.

This clonotype was detected many times. One junction end does not reproduce the germline sequence, and a read error may be involved. The chain employs TRBV2 and TRBJ1-2; D remains unclear. The CDR3 spans 13 residues. CDR1 is SNHLY and CDR2 is FYNNEI in the germline V gene. DNA for the CDR3: TGTGCCAGCAGGTCCAACAGTGACTATAGCTACACCTTC. As protein: CASRSNSDYSYTF.

The J gene is TRBJ2-7, the V gene TRBV12-3 or TRBV12-4; 9 bases fit TRBD1. The V segment lost 6 bases and the J segment 7 bases; nucleotides outside the gene matches: 7. The CDR3 consists of 13 residues. CDR3 in DNA: TGTGCCAGCAGACAGGGGGCAGGTTGGGAGCAGTACTTC. Translated: CASRQGAGWEQYF.

Many counts were recorded for this clonotype. This chain uses TRBV11-3 with TRBJ1-2, with D tentatively TRBD1 (6 bases). Germline assignment: CDR1 SGHNT and CDR2 YENEEA. V was cut by 0 bases and J by 7 bases, with 12 bases left in between. The CDR3 is made up of 14 amino acids. The CDR3 DNA is TGTGCCAGCAGCTTAGAAGGCAGGGGCGCTGGCTACACCTTC. This codes for CASSLEGRGAGYTF.

By proportion, this clonotype is medium-sized. The chain joins TRBV28 to TRBJ1-1; D remains ambiguous. V was pared by 5 bases and J by 2 bases, with 12 bases between. This CDR3 is built from 14 residues. Per germline, CDR1 MDHEN and CDR2 SYDVKM. CDR3 in DNA: TGTGCCAGCAGTGTCCAGCCTTCTAACACTGAAGCTTTCTTT. Its protein is CASSVQPSNTEAFF. The complete variable domain, with remaining parts taken from reference TRBV28 and TRBJ1-1, reads DVKVTQSSRYLVKRTGEKVFLECVQDMDHENMFWYRQDPGLGLRLIYFSYDVKMKEKGDIPEGYSVSREKKERFSLILESASTNQTSMYLCASSVQPSNTEAFFGQGTRLTVV.

This chain connects TRBV20-1 to TRBJ2-7, with 12 positions matching TRBD2. The germline V gene has CDR1 DFQATT and CDR2 SNEGSKA (reference sequence). The CDR3 extends over 17 amino acids. The junction had 17 bases not matched to a gene; V was cut back by 8 bases and J by 3 bases. The CDR3 reads CSLPGLAGHRGSYEQYF. The CDR3 DNA reads TGCAGTCTACCGGGACTAGCGGGCCACAGAGGGAGCTACGAGCAGTACTTC.

This clonotype was seen only a few times. The chain joins TRBV12-3 or TRBV12-4 to TRBJ1-1; D perhaps matches TRBD1 (6 bases). Trimming removed 7 bases from V and 1 base from J, with 13 bases in between. This CDR3 is built from 14 residues. The CDR3 loop reads CASTQGNGNTEAFF. CDR3 sequence (DNA): TGTGCCAGCACCCAGGGGAATGGGAACACTGAAGCTTTCTTT.